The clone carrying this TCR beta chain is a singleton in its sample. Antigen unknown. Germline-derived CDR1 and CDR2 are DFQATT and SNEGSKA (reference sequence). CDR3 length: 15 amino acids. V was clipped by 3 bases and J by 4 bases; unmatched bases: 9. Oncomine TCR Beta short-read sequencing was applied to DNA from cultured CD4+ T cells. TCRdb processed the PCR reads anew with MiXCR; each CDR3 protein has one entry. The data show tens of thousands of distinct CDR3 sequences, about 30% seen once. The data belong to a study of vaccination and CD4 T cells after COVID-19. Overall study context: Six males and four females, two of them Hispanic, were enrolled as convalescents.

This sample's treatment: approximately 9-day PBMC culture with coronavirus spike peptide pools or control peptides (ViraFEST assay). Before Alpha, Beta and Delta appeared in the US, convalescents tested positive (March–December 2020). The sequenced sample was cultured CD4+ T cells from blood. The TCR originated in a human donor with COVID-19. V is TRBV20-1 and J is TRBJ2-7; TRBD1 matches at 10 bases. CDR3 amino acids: CSASGRDRGLYEQYF. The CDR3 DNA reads TGCAGTGCTAGTGGTCGGGACAGGGGTTTGTACGAGCAGTACTTC.